This T cell receptor (beta chain) was sequenced during a study of blood T cell repertoires in COVID-19. Study information: PBMCs, B-cell-depleted T cells, or T cells provided the cDNA or gDNA that made up the material.

Using immunoSEQ multiplex PCR, the repertoire was profiled, and TCRdb retains in-frame clones only, with some absent. The repertoire holds about 45,000 clones, with around 80% as singletons. A few counts support this clone. The CDR3 has 17 residues. Between the trimmed V and J ends, which lost 5 bases and 6 bases, there was a span of 24 bases. The V gene's germline CDR1 is SEHNR and CDR2 FQNEAQ (reference sequence). The chain combines TRBV7-9 with TRBJ2-3, with a possible D match to TRBD2 (6 bases). Sequenced: peripheral blood. The clonotype comes from a man older than 75 in a cohort sampled during active COVID-19. CDR3 DNA: TGTGCCAGCAGCCATCCGAGAAGCGGGTTTCTGCCGGATACGCAGTATTTT. It is translated as CASSHPRSGFLPDTQYF. The full variable domain, with the rest looked up from reference TRBV7-9 and TRBJ2-3, is DTGVSQNPRHKITKRGQNVTFRCDPISEHNRLYWYRQTLGQGPEFLTYFQNEAQLEKSRLLSDRFSAERPKGSFSTLEIQRTEQGDSAMYLCASSHPRSGFLPDTQYFGPGTRLTVL.